This TCR beta chain was found in a study of blood T cell repertoires in COVID-19. Study details: Whether acute or convalescent, the COVID-19 samples came from the United States, Italy and Spain.

How the authors handled the data: Estimated nucleated cell counts came from reference gene primer amplification. Sequencing used immunoSEQ multiplex PCR; TCRdb keeps in-frame clones, though not all of them. V and J calls and clone size are copied from that table; D and trimming were computed from the DNA. The data show a few hundred thousand clones, with around 88% seen just once and over 9% held by the top ten. The CDR3 length is 16 residues. V lost 3 bases, J lost 5 bases, and 10 bases stayed unmatched. Looked up from germline, CDR1 is LGHNA and CDR2 is YSLEER. The origin of this receptor is a man of 80 years or more with acute or convalescent COVID-19. The J gene is TRBJ1-2, the V gene TRBV4-3; 9 positions match TRBD1. The sequencing sample was made of peripheral blood. CDR3 residues: CASSQTTPTGGYGYTF. CDR3 sequence (DNA): TGCGCCAGCAGCCAGACAACCCCGACAGGGGGATATGGCTACACCTTC.